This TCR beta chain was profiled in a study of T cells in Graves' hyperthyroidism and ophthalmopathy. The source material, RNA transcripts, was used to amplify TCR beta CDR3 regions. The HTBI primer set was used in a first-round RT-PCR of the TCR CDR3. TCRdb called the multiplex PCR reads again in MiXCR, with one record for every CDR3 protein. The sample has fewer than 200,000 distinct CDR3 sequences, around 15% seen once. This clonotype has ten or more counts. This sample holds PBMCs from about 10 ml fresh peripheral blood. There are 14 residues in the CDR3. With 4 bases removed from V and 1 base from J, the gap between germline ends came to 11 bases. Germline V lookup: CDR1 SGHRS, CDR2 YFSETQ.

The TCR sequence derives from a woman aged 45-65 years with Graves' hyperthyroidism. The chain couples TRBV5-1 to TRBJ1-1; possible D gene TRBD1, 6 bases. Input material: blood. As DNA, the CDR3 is TGCGCCAGCAGCCCCGACAGGAAGAACACTGAAGCTTTCTTT. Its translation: CASSPDRKNTEAFF.